This TCR beta chain derives from a study of cytomegalovirus exposure and HLA in healthy donors. The PCR used 60 Vbeta and 13 Jbeta primers. Sequencing was performed with immunoSEQ multiplex PCR; in TCRdb, only in-frame clones are kept and a portion is missing. The sample totals over 100,000 clones; its top ten clones hold about 3.8%. As for this clone: Its antigen is unidentified.

Overall study findings and caveats: The presence/absence work took it that sequencing depth was about the same across donors. Most subjects' HLA-A and HLA-B alleles were reportedly predicted from TCR beta sequences. A few V segments could not be told apart, such as TRBV6-2 and TRBV6-3, and were left out. The sole available immune exposure information was CMV serostatus.

Germline CDR1 reads SGHDT; CDR2 reads YYEEEE. The CDR3 sequence is 13 residues long. The sequence derives from a man aged 30-40 years in good health and CMV-seronegative. The chain has TRBV5-6 and TRBJ2-5, with 7 bases that match TRBD1. Gene TRBJ2-7 matches the end of the DNA better, so the J call may be wrong. The sequenced sample was PBMCs. CDR3 bases: TGTGCCAGCAGCGTGGGACAGCCCTACGAGCAGTACTTC. Encoded protein: CASSVGQPYEQYF.